The 23 T cell receptor beta chains given below trace back to one sample, sequenced in a study of response to subunit inactivated influenza vaccine. In TCRdb, the RT-PCR reads were re-called with MiXCR into one record per CDR3 protein. This table has 500,000 to 600,000 distinct CDR3 sequences, 16% appearing once. This material consisted of CD4+ T cells sorted from PBMCs, taken approximately 25 months after vaccination. Receptors originate from a man aged 45 to 70 who received an inactivated influenza vaccine.

The chain couples TRBV5-6 to TRBJ2-1; tentative D call: TRBD2 (6 bases). V dropped 4 bases and J dropped 10 bases, with 18 bases sitting between them. The CDR3 spans 14 residues. Germline V gene data show CDR1 as SGHDT and CDR2 as YYEEEE. In DNA form, the CDR3 reads TGTGCCAGCAGCGCCCCCGGAGGGTCGGAGGAGCAGTTCTTC. Amino acids: CASSAPGGSEEQFF.

This clonotype was counted between two and nine times. This rearrangement joins TRBV4-3 to TRBJ2-7, with 14 positions matching TRBD2. Germline V gene data show CDR1 as LGHNA and CDR2 as YSLEER. The CDR3 is 15 amino acids. V was pared by 3 bases and J by 2 bases, with 0 bases of the junction left unmatched. In nucleotides, the CDR3 is TGCGCCAGCAGCCAGACTAGCGGGAGGGCCTACGAGCAGTACTTC. Translated: CASSQTSGRAYEQYF.

In the case of this clonotype: Given a much more abundant clone one base away, this may be a read error. This chain joins TRBV7-2 and TRBJ2-7, with 10 bases matching TRBD2. V lost 6 bases, J lost 0 bases, and 5 bases stayed unmatched. Germline V CDR1 and CDR2: SGHTA, FQGNSA. The CDR3 extends over 15 amino acids. In DNA form, the CDR3 reads TGTGCCAGCAGTTACGTAGCGGGGGGCTCCTACGAGCAGTACTTC. Protein product: CASSYVAGGSYEQYF. The whole variable domain, filled in from reference TRBV7-2 and TRBJ2-7, reads GAGVSQSPSNKVTEKGKDVELRCDPISGHTALYWYRQSLGQGLEFLIYFQGNSAPDKSGLPSDRFSAERTGGSVSTLTIQRTQQEDSAVYLCASSYVAGGSYEQYFGPGTRLTVT.

This CDR3 reads CASSLYLSTDTQYF. DNA of the CDR3: TGTGCCAGCAGTTTATATCTAAGCACAGATACGCAGTATTTT. The chain recombines TRBV27 with TRBJ2-3; unclear D gene. Germline CDR1 MNHEY, CDR2 SMNVEV (reference sequence). V lost 1 base, J lost 0 bases, and 5 bases lay in between. This CDR3 comprises 14 residues.

V is TRBV7-2 and J is TRBJ2-1; possibly TRBD2 for D (5 bases). The CDR3 extends over 14 amino acids. The V end lost 1 base, the J end lost 9 bases, and 13 bases lay between the germline ends. Per germline, CDR1 SGHTA and CDR2 FQGNSA. DNA for the CDR3: TGTGCCAGCAGCTTAGAGGTGGGAGAGGGTGAGCAGTTCTTC. It yields the protein CASSLEVGEGEQFF.

This clonotype was seen a few times. The chain links TRBV24-1 to TRBJ2-7, with D unresolved. Per the germline V gene, CDR1 is KGHDR and CDR2 is SFDVKD. The CDR3 loop spans 15 amino acids. The V end was cut by 4 bases, the J end by 0 bases, with 12 bases between. The CDR3 DNA reads TGTGCCACCAGTGAGGGCCAGAGCAGCTCCTACGAGCAGTACTTC. Its protein product is CATSEGQSSSYEQYF.

This clonotype was picked up many times. The rearrangement uses TRBV15 and TRBJ2-3; 9 bases line up with TRBD2. This CDR3 is 19 amino acids long. Germline trimming cut 0 bases from V and 4 bases from J; bases unmatched to any gene: 14. Germline loops: CDR1 LNHNV, CDR2 YYDKDF (reference sequence). DNA for the CDR3: TGTGCCACCAGCAGAGATGCAGGGGTGGGTAGCGGGAGTGCAGATACGCAGTATTTT. It yields the protein CATSRDAGVGSGSADTQYF. Full variable domain (remainder filled in from reference TRBV15 and TRBJ2-3): DAMVIQNPRYQVTQFGKPVTLSCSQTLNHNVMYWYQQKSSQAPKLLFHYYDKDFNNEADTPDNFQSRRPNTSFCFLDIRSPGLGDTAMYLCATSRDAGVGSGSADTQYFGPGTRLTVL.

The J gene is TRBJ2-1, the V gene TRBV20-1; D unresolved. This CDR3 contains 16 residues. CDR1 DFQATT and CDR2 SNEGSKA come from the germline V gene (reference sequence). V was shortened by 2 bases and J by 4 bases, with 18 bases between the two germline ends. The CDR3: CSARSSHLLPYNEQFF. As DNA, the CDR3 is TGCAGTGCTAGATCCTCCCACCTACTACCTTACAATGAGCAGTTCTTC.

This clonotype was picked up many times. The chain joins TRBV20-1 to TRBJ2-1, with 12 bases lining up with TRBD2. CDR1 is DFQATT, CDR2 SNEGSKA, per germline (reference sequence). V was pared by 3 bases and J by 8 bases, with 11 bases of the junction left unmatched. This CDR3 contains 16 residues. This chain's CDR3 is CSASQTTSGRGDEQFF. The CDR3 DNA follows: TGCAGTGCTAGTCAGACGACTAGCGGGAGAGGCGATGAGCAGTTCTTC.

This clonotype was observed a few times. V is TRBV7-2 and J is TRBJ2-5, with 10 bases aligning to TRBD2. The germline CDR1 and CDR2 sequences are SGHTA and FQGNSA. The CDR3 loop spans 15 amino acids. Germline trimming cut 5 bases from V and 2 bases from J; bases unmatched to any gene: 5. CDR3 sequence reads: CASSPQTSGQETQYF. For the CDR3, the DNA is TGTGCCAGCAGCCCACAGACTAGCGGGCAAGAGACCCAGTACTTC.

CDR3 in DNA: TGCGCCAGCAGCTTGGGCTACGGCCGGGCGAGAGGGGATACGCAGTATTTT. Its protein is CASSLGYGRARGDTQYF. J is TRBJ2-3 and V is TRBV5-1, with D tentatively TRBD2 (5 bases). In germline, CDR1 is SGHRS, CDR2 YFSETQ. The CDR3 covers 17 residues. V dropped 0 bases and J dropped 6 bases, with 20 bases sitting between them.

This clonotype was detected a few times. The CDR3: CATSRATYTDTQYF. CDR3 nucleotide sequence: TGTGCCACCAGCAGAGCGACGTATACAGATACGCAGTATTTT. V is TRBV15 and J is TRBJ2-3, with D unresolved. Germline V gives CDR1 LNHNV, CDR2 YYDKDF (reference sequence). Between the trimmed V and J ends, which lost 1 base and 3 bases, there was a span of 8 bases. The CDR3 contains 14 residues.

This clonotype occurred a few times. The chain joins TRBV7-9 to TRBJ1-2; TRBD1 matches 7 bases. Germline CDR1 reads SEHNR; CDR2 reads FQNEAQ (reference sequence). V lost 5 bases to trimming and J lost 3 bases; unmatched junction nucleotides: 6. This CDR3 comprises 14 residues. DNA of the CDR3: TGTGCCAGCAGCGTGACAGGGAAGGACTATGGCTACACCTTC. This codes for CASSVTGKDYGYTF. The variable domain in full, completed from reference TRBV7-9 and TRBJ1-2, reads DTGVSQNPRHKITKRGQNVTFRCDPISEHNRLYWYRQTLGQGPEFLTYFQNEAQLEKSRLLSDRFSAERPKGSFSTLEIQRTEQGDSAMYLCASSVTGKDYGYTFGSGTRLTVV.

This clonotype was recorded a few times. The rearrangement joins TRBV20-1 to TRBJ1-5, with a tentative D call TRBD1 (5 bases). The germline V and J ends were trimmed by 3 bases and 5 bases, with 14 bases remaining between them. The CDR3 contains 14 residues. The germline gives CDR1 DFQATT, CDR2 SNEGSKA (reference sequence). CDR3 coding DNA: TGCAGTGCTAGTGGGGCCCAGGAAGATCAGCCCCAGCATTTT. Amino acid sequence: CSASGAQEDQPQHF.

In this sample, this clonotype turned up many times. This sequence joins TRBV11-2 and TRBJ1-1; D is unclear. Trimming cost V 5 bases and J 7 bases, with 23 bases left between them. CDR1 and CDR2 from the germline V gene are SGHAT and FQNNGV. This CDR3 comprises 16 residues. The CDR3 spells CASSRAAGLTLLEAFF. CDR3 DNA: TGTGCCAGCAGCAGGGCGGCGGGTCTAACCCTCCTTGAAGCTTTCTTT.

This chain uses TRBV5-1 with TRBJ2-1; TRBD1 matches at 8 bases. Losses at the gene ends were 3 bases for V and 3 bases for J; bases not matched to a gene: 5. This CDR3 contains 15 residues. Germline values: CDR1 SGHRS, CDR2 YFSETQ. The chain's CDR3 is CASSWGQESYNEQFF. CDR3 DNA sequence: TGCGCCAGCAGCTGGGGACAGGAAAGCTACAATGAGCAGTTCTTC. Using reference TRBV5-1 and TRBJ2-1 for the parts outside the CDR3, the full variable domain is KAGVTQTPRYLIKTRGQQVTLSCSPISGHRSVSWYQQTPGQGLQFLFEYFSETQRNKGNFPGRFSGRQFSNSRSEMNVSTLELGDSALYLCASSWGQESYNEQFFGPGTRLTVL.

This clonotype came up a few times. The J gene is TRBJ2-1, the V gene TRBV24-1; TRBD1 is a possible D gene (5 bases). There are 16 residues in the CDR3. V was pared by 7 bases and J by 8 bases, with 23 bases between. Germline CDR1 is KGHDR and CDR2 is SFDVKD. The CDR3 DNA follows: TGTGCCACCAGCGCCCTGGGGCTCAACTCTAGGTATGAGCAGTTCTTC. The encoded protein is CATSALGLNSRYEQFF.

This clonotype was seen a handful of times. This rearrangement joins TRBV5-1 to TRBJ2-5, with D maybe TRBD2 (6 bases). Trimming took off 5 bases at V and 4 bases at J, with 18 bases between the two ends. CDR3 length: 15 residues. Germline CDR1 is SGHRS and CDR2 is YFSETQ. CDR3 sequence reads: CASSLAGSNVETQYF. CDR3 coding DNA: TGCGCCAGCAGTTTAGCCGGGAGCAATGTAGAGACCCAGTACTTC.

This clonotype was seen more than once but under ten times. The rearrangement links TRBV15 to TRBJ2-2; D unresolved. CDR3 length: 14 residues. The V end lost 0 bases, the J end lost 3 bases, and 5 bases lay between the germline ends. CDR1 and CDR2 from the germline V gene are LNHNV and YYDKDF (reference sequence). The CDR3 sequence: CATSRDLDTGELFF. In DNA, the CDR3 is TGTGCCACCAGCAGAGACTTAGACACCGGGGAGCTGTTTTTT.

The V gene is TRBV4-1, the J gene TRBJ1-3, with TRBD1 matching 8 bases. The CDR3 is made up of 17 amino acids. Germline values: CDR1 MGHRA, CDR2 YSYEKL. Trimming removed 4 bases from V and 2 bases from J; junction bases left unmatched: 10. CDR3 residues: CASSPSGTGEPGNTIYF. The CDR3 coding sequence is TGCGCCAGCAGCCCTTCCGGGACAGGCGAACCTGGAAACACCATATATTTT.

The rearrangement joins TRBV11-2 to TRBJ2-3, with a tentative D call TRBD2 (5 bases). Germline-derived CDR1 and CDR2 are SGHAT and FQNNGV. The CDR3 runs to 16 residues. V lost 2 bases and J lost 0, with 12 bases in between. The CDR3, as DNA: TGTGCCAGCAGCTTACAGCTCCGAGGGAGCACAGATACGCAGTATTTT. Its translation is CASSLQLRGSTDTQYF.

This clonotype was counted a few times. This chain uses TRBV28 with TRBJ2-3, with D unresolved. The length of the CDR3 is 14 residues. The germline V and J ends were trimmed by 2 bases and 0 bases, with 6 bases remaining between them. Germline values: CDR1 MDHEN, CDR2 SYDVKM. The CDR3 loop is CASSLIDSTDTQYF. Here the CDR3 DNA reads TGTGCCAGCAGTTTAATTGATAGCACAGATACGCAGTATTTT.

This clonotype was seen a few times. The J gene is TRBJ1-6, the V gene TRBV6-5; D uncertain. Germline V gene sequence: CDR1 MNHEY, CDR2 SVGAGI. This CDR3 contains 15 residues. Trimming removed 0 bases at V and 10 bases at J, with 13 bases between. CDR3 in DNA: TGTGCCAGCAGTTACTCGGAATGGAATTTCTCACCCCTCCACTTT. This encodes CASSYSEWNFSPLHF.